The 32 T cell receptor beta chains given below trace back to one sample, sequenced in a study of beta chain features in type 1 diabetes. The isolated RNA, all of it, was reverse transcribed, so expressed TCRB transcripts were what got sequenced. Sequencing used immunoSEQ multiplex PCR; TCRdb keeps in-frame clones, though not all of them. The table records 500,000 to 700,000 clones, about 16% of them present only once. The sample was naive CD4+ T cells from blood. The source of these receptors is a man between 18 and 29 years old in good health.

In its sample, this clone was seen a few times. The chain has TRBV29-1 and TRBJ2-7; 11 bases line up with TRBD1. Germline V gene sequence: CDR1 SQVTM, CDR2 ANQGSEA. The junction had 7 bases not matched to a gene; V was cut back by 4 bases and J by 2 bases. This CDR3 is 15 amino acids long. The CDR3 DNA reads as TGCAGCGTTGGTATAAGGGACAGGGGGGCCTACGAGCAGTACTTC. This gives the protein CSVGIRDRGAYEQYF.

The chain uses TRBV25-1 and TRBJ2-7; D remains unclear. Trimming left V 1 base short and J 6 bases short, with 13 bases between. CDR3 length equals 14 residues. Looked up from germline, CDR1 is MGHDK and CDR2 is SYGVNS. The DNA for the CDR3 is TGTGCCAGCAGTGAATCCAAGGGATTGGGCGAGCAGTACTTC. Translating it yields CASSESKGLGEQYF.

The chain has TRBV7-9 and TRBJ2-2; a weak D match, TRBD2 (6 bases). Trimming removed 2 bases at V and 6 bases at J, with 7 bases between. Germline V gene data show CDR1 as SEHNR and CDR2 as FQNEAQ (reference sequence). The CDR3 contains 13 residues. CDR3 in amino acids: CASSLTSPGELFF. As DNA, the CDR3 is TGTGCCAGCAGCTTAACTAGCCCCGGGGAGCTGTTTTTT.

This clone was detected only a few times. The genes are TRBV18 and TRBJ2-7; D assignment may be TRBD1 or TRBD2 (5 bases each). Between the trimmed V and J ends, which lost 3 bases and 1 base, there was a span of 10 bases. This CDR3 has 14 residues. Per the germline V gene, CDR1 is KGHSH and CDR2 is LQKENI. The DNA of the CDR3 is TGTGCCAGCTCACCGGGGGTGGCATCCTACGAGCAGTACTTC. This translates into CASSPGVASYEQYF.

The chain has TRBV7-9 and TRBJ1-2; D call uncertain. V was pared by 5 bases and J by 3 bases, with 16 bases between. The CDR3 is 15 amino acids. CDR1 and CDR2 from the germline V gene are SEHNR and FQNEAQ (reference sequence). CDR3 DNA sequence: TGTGCCAGCAGCCCAACCACCGGACCCCACTATGGCTACACCTTC. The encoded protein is CASSPTTGPHYGYTF.

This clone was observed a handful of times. The CDR3 sequence is CASSLMGGGAVQYF. The CDR3 bases are TGTGCCAGCAGCTTAATGGGCGGCGGGGCCGTCCAGTACTTC. The chain employs TRBV7-3 and TRBJ2-5, with TRBD2 as a possible D gene (6 bases). Germline loops: CDR1 SGHTA, CDR2 FQGTGA. The V end lost 1 base, the J end lost 10 bases, and 16 bases lay between the germline ends. The CDR3 is 14 amino acids.

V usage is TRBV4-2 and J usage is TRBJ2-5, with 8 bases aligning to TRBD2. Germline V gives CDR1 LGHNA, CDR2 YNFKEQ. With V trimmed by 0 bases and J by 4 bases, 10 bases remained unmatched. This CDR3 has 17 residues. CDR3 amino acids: CASSQDLARGAGETQYF. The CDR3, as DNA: TGTGCCAGCAGCCAAGATCTGGCGCGGGGGGCGGGAGAGACCCAGTACTTC.

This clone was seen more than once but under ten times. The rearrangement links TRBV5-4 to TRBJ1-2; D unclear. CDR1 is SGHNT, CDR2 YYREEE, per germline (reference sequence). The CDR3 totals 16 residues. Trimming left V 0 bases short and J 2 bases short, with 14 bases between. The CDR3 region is CASSLGGRPWNYGYTF. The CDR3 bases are TGTGCCAGCAGCTTGGGGGGTCGACCTTGGAACTATGGCTACACCTTC.

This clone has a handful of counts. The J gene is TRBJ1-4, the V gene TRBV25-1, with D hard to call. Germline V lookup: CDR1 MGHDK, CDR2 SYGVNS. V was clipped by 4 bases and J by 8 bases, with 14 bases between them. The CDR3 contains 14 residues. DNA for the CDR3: TGTGCCAGCAGTGGAGTGGTGATGGGGGAAAAACTGTTTTTT. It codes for CASSGVVMGEKLFF.

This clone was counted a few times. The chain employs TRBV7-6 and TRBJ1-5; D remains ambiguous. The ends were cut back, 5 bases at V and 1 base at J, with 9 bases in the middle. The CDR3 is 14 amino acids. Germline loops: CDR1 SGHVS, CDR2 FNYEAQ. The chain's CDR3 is CASSPDGSNQPQHF. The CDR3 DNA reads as TGTGCCAGCAGCCCGGACGGGAGCAATCAGCCCCAGCATTTT.

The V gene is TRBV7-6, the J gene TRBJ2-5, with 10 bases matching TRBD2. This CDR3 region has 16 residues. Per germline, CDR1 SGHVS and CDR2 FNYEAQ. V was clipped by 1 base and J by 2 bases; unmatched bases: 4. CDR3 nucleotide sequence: TGTGCCAGCAGCTTAGGGTCAGCGGGGGGGCAAGAGACCCAGTACTTC. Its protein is CASSLGSAGGQETQYF.

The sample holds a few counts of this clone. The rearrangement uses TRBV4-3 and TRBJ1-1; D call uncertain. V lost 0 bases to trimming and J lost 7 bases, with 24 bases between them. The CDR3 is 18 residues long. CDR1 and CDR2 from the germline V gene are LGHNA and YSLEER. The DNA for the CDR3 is TGCGCCAGCAGCCAAGAGGCCCACTCATCCCCTGGTACGGGTGAAGCTTTCTTT. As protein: CASSQEAHSSPGTGEAFF.

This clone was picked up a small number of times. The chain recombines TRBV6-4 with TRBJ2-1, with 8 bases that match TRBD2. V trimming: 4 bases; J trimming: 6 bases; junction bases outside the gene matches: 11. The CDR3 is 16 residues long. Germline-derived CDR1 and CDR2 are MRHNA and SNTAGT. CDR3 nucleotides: TGTGCCAGCAGTGGGGATGGCGGGAGGCCCACCAATGAGCAGTTCTTC. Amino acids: CASSGDGGRPTNEQFF.

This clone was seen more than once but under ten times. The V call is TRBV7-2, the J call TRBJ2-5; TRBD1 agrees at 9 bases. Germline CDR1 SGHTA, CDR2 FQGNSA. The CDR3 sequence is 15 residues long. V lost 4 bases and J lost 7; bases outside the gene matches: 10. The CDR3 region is CASSSRTGAIGTQYF. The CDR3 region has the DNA TGTGCCAGCAGCTCCCGGACAGGGGCAATTGGGACCCAGTACTTC. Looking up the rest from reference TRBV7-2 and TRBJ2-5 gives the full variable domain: GAGVSQSPSNKVTEKGKDVELRCDPISGHTALYWYRQSLGQGLEFLIYFQGNSAPDKSGLPSDRFSAERTGGSVSTLTIQRTQQEDSAVYLCASSSRTGAIGTQYFGPGTRLLVL.

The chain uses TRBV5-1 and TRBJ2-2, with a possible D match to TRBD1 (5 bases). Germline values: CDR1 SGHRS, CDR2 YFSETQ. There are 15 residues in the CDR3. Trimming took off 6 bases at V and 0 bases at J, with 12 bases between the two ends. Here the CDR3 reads CASTHLGANTGELFF. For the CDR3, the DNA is TGCGCCAGCACCCACTTAGGGGCGAACACCGGGGAGCTGTTTTTT.

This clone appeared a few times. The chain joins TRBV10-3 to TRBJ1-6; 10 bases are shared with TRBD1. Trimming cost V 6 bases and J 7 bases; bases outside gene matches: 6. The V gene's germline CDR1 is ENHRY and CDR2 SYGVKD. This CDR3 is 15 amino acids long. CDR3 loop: CAIRGQGTTNSPLHF. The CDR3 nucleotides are TGTGCCATCAGGGGACAGGGGACAACAAATTCACCCCTCCACTTT.

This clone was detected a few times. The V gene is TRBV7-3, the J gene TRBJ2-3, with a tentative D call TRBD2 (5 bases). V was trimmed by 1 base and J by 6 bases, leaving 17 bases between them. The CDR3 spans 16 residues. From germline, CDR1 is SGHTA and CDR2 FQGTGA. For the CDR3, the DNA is TGTGCCAGCAGCTTAAGTTCCACTAGATCTAGGGATACGCAGTATTTT. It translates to CASSLSSTRSRDTQYF.

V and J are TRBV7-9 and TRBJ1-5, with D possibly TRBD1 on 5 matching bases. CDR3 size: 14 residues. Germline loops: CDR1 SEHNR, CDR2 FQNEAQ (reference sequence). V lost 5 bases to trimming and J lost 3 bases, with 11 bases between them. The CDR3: CASSPGAFNQPQHF. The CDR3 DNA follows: TGTGCCAGCAGCCCCGGGGCATTCAATCAGCCCCAGCATTTT.

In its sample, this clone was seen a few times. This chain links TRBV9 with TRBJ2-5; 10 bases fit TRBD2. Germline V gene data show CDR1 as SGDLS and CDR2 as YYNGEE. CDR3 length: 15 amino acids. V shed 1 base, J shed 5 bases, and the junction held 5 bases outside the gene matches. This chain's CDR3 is CASSVSSGSLETQYF. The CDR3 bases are TGTGCCAGCAGCGTATCTAGCGGGAGTTTGGAGACCCAGTACTTC.

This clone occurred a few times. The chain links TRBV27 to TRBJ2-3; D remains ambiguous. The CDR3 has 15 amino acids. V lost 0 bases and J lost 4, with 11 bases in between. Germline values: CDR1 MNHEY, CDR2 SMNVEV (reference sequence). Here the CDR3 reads CASSLSRALPDTQYF. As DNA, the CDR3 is TGTGCCAGCAGTTTATCGAGAGCACTTCCAGATACGCAGTATTTT.

CDR3 loop: CASSPWDRANYGYTF. For the CDR3, the DNA is TGTGCCAGCTCACCATGGGACAGGGCTAACTATGGCTACACCTTC. The chain uses TRBV18 and TRBJ1-2, with 9 bases identical to TRBD1. Trimming cost V 2 bases and J 0 bases; bases outside gene matches: 1. Germline values: CDR1 KGHSH, CDR2 LQKENI. The CDR3 covers 15 residues.

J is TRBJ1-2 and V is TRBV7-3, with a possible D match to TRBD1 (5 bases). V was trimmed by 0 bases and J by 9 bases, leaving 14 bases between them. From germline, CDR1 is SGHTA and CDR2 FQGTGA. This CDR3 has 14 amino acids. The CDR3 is CASSLTVQGQSYTF. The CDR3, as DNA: TGTGCCAGCAGCTTAACGGTCCAGGGTCAGAGCTACACCTTC.

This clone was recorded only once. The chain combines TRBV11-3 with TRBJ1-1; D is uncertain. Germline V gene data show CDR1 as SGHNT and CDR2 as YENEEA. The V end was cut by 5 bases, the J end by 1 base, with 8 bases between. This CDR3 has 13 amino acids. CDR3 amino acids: CASSTRRNTEAFF. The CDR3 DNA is TGTGCCAGCAGCACGAGACGGAACACTGAAGCTTTCTTT. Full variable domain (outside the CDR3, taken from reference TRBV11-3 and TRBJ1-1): EAGVVQSPRYKIIEKKQPVAFWCNPISGHNTLYWYLQNLGQGPELLIRYENEEAVDDSQLPKDRFSAERLKGVDSTLKIQPAELGDSAVYLCASSTRRNTEAFFGQGTRLTVV.

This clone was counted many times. CDR3 sequence: CASSLVGGDTQYF. The CDR3, as DNA: TGTGCCAGCAGTCTTGTCGGAGGGGATACGCAGTATTTT. The genes are TRBV7-9 and TRBJ2-3; tentatively, D is TRBD2 (6 bases). The length of the CDR3 is 13 residues. The ends were cut back, 6 bases at V and 6 bases at J, with 13 bases in the middle. Germline assignment: CDR1 SEHNR and CDR2 FQNEAQ (reference sequence).

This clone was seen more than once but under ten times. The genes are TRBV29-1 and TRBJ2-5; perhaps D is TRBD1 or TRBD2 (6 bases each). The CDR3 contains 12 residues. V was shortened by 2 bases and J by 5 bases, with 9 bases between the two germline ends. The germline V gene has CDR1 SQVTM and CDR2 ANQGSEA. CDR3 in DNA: TGCAGCGTTGAAAGAGGGGGGGAGACCCAGTACTTC. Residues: CSVERGGETQYF.

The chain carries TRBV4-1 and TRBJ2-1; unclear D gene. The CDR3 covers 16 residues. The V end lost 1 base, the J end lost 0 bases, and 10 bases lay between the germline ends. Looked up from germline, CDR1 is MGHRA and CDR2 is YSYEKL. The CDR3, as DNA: TGCGCCAGCAGCCAAGGCTTTGCCTCCTCCTACAATGAGCAGTTCTTC. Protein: CASSQGFASSYNEQFF.

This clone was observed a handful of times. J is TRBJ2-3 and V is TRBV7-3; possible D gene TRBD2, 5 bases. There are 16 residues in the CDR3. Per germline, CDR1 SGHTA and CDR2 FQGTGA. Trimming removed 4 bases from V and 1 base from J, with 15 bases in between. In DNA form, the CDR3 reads TGTGCCAGCAGCTCCGGGCTAGCTGTGGGCACAGATACGCAGTATTTT. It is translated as CASSSGLAVGTDTQYF. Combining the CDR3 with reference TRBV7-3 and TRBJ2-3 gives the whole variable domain GAGVSQTPSNKVTEKGKYVELRCDPISGHTALYWYRQSLGQGPEFLIYFQGTGAADDSGLPNDRFFAVRPEGSVSTLKIQRTERGDSAVYLCASSSGLAVGTDTQYFGPGTRLTVL.

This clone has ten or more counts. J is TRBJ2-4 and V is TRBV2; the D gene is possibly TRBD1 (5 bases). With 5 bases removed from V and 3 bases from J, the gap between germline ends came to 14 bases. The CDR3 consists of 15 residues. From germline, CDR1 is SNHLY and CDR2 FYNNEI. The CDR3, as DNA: TGTGCCAGCAGTCCCCAGGGTGTTGGCAAAAACATTCAGTACTTC. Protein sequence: CASSPQGVGKNIQYF.

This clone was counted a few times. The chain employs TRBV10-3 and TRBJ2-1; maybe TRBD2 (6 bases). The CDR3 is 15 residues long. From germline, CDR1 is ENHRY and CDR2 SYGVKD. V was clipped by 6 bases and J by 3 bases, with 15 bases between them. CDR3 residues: CAIRALRGNYNEQFF. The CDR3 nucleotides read TGTGCCATCAGAGCTTTGCGGGGTAACTACAATGAGCAGTTCTTC.

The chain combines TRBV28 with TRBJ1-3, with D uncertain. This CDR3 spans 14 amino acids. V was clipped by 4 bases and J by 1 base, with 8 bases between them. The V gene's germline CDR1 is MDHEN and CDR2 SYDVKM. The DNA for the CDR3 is TGTGCCAGCAGTTCATCGGGATCTGGAAACACCATATATTTT. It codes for CASSSSGSGNTIYF. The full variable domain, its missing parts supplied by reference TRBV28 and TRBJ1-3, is DVKVTQSSRYLVKRTGEKVFLECVQDMDHENMFWYRQDPGLGLRLIYFSYDVKMKEKGDIPEGYSVSREKKERFSLILESASTNQTSMYLCASSSSGSGNTIYFGEGSWLTVV.

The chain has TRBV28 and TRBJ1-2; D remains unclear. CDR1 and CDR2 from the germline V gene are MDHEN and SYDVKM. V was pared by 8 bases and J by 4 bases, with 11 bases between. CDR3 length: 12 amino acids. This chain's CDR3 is CASRRAFYGYTF. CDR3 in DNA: TGTGCCAGCCGCCGGGCCTTCTATGGCTACACCTTC.

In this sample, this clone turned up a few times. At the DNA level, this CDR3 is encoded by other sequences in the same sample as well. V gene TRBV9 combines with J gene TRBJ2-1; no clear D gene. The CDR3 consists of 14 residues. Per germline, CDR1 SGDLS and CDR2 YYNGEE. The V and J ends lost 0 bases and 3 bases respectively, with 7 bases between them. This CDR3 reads CASSVGGGYNEQFF. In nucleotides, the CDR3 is TGTGCCAGCAGCGTAGGCGGCGGCTACAATGAGCAGTTCTTC.